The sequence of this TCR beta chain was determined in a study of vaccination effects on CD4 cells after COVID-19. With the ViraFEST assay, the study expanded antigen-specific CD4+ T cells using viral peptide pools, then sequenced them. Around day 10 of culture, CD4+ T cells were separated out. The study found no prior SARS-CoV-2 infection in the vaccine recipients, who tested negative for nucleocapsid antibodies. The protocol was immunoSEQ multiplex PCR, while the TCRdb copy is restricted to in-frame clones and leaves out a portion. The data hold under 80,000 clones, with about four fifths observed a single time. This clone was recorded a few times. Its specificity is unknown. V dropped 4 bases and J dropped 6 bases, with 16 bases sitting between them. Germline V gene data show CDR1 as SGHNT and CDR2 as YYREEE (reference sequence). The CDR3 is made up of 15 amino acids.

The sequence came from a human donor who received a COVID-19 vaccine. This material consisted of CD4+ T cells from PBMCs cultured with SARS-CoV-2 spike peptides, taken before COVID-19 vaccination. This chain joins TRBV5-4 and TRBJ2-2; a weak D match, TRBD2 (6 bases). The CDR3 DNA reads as TGTGCCAGCAGCCCTGGGGATGGGGGGTCCGGGGAGCTGTTTTTT. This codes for CASSPGDGGSGELFF.